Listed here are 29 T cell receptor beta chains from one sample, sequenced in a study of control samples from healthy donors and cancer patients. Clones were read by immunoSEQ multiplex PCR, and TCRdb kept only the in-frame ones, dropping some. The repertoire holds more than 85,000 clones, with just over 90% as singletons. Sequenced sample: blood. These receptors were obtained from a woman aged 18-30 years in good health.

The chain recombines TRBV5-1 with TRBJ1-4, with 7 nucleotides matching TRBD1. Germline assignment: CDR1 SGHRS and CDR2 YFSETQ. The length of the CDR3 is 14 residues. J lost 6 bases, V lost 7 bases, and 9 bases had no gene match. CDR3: CASSRTGLDEKLFF. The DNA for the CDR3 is TGCGCCAGCTCCCGGACAGGATTAGATGAAAAACTGTTTTTT.

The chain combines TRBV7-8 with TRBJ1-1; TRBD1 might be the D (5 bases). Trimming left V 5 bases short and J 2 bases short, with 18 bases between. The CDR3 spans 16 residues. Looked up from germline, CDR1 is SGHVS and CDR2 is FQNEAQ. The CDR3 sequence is CASSGTQAYSNTEAFF. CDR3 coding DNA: TGTGCCAGCAGCGGGACCCAAGCCTACTCCAACACTGAAGCTTTCTTT. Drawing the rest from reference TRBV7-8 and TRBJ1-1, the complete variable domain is GAGVSQSPRYKVAKRGQDVALRCDPISGHVSLFWYQQALGQGPEFLTYFQNEAQLDKSGLPSDRFFAERPEGSVSTLKIQRTQQEDSAVYLCASSGTQAYSNTEAFFGQGTRLTVV.

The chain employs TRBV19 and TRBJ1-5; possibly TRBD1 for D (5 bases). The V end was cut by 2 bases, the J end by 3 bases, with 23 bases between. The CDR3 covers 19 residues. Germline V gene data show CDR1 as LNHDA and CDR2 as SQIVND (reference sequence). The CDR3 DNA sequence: TGTGCCAGTAGTATAACGGCGCCAGGGCCTCTCCCTATCAATCAGCCCCAGCATTTT. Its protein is CASSITAPGPLPINQPQHF.

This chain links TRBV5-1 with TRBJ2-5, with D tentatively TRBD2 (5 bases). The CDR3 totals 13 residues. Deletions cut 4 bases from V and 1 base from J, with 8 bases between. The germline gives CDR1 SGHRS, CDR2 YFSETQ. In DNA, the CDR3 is TGCGCCAGCAGCCCTCGGGGCCAAGAGACCCAGTACTTC. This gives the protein CASSPRGQETQYF.

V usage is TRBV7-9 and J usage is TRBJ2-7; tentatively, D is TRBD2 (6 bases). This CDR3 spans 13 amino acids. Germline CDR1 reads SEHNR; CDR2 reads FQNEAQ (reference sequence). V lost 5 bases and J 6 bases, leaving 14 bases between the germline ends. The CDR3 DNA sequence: TGTGCCAGCAGCCCTAACATCGGGGGCGAGCAGTACTTC. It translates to CASSPNIGGEQYF.

The CDR3 DNA sequence: TGTGCCTGGAGTGTACTTTACGGGGGCGTGAGTGAAAAACTGTTTTTT. Translated, it gives CAWSVLYGGVSEKLFF. The chain carries TRBV30 and TRBJ1-4; D may be TRBD1 (6 bases). CDR3 length equals 16 residues. Trimming cost V 0 bases and J 7 bases, with 18 bases left between them. Germline values: CDR1 GTSNPN, CDR2 SVGIG (reference sequence).

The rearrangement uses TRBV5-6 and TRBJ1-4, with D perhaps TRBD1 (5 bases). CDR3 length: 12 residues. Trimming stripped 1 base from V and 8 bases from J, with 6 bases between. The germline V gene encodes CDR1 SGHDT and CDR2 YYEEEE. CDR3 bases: TGTGCCAGCAGCTTGCGGGACGAAAAACTGTTTTTT. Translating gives CASSLRDEKLFF.

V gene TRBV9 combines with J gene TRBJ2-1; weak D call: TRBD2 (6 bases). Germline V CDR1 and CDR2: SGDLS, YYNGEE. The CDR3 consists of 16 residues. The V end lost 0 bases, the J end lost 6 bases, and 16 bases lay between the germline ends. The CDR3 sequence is CASSVAPGDSGNEQFF. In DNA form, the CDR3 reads TGTGCCAGCAGCGTAGCTCCGGGGGATAGCGGCAATGAGCAGTTCTTC.

CDR3 DNA: TGTGCCAGCAGCCTGGGGACTAGCGGGAGCAATGAGCAGTTCTTC. This codes for CASSLGTSGSNEQFF. V usage is TRBV7-3 and J usage is TRBJ2-1; 14 bases are a match to TRBD2. The V segment lost 5 bases and the J segment 6 bases; nucleotides outside the gene matches: 3. The CDR3 totals 15 residues. The germline V gene has CDR1 SGHTA and CDR2 FQGTGA.

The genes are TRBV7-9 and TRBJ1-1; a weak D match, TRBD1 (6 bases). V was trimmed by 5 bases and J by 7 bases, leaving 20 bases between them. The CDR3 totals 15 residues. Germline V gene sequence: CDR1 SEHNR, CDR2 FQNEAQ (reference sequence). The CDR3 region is CASSHPEGGVIEAFF. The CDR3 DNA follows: TGTGCCAGCAGCCACCCCGAAGGGGGAGTGATTGAAGCTTTCTTT.

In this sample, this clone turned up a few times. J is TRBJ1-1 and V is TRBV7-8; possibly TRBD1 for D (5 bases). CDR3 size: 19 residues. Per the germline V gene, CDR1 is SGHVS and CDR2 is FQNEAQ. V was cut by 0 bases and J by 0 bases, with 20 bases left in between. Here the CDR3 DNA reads TGTGCCAGCAGCTTAGCGCTAACTGGGGGTTTGAAGTTGAACACTGAAGCTTTCTTT. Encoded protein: CASSLALTGGLKLNTEAFF. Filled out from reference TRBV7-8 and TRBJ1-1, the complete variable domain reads GAGVSQSPRYKVAKRGQDVALRCDPISGHVSLFWYQQALGQGPEFLTYFQNEAQLDKSGLPSDRFFAERPEGSVSTLKIQRTQQEDSAVYLCASSLALTGGLKLNTEAFFGQGTRLTVV.

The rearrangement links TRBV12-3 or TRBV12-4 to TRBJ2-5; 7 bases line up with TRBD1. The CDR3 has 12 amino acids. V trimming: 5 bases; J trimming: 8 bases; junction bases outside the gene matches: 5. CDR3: CASSQDRPTQYF. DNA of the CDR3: TGTGCCAGCAGTCAGGACAGGCCCACCCAGTACTTC.

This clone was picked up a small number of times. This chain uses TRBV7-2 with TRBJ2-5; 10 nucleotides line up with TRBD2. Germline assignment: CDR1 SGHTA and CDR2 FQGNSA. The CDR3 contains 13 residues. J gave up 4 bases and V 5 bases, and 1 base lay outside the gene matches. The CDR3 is CASSRTSGETQYF. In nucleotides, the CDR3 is TGTGCCAGCAGCCGGACTAGCGGAGAGACCCAGTACTTC.

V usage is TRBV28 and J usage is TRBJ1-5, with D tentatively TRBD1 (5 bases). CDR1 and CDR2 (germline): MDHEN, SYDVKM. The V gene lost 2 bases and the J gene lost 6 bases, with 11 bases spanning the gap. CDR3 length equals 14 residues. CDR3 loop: CASSLISGTQPQHF. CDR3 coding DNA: TGTGCCAGCAGTTTAATCTCGGGGACTCAGCCCCAGCATTTT.

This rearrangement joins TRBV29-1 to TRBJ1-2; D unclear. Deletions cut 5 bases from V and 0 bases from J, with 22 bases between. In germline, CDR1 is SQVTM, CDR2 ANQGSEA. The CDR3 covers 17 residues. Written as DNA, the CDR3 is TGCAGCGTTCCCCGAGGAACATCCCCCTACACTAACTATGGCTACACCTTC. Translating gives CSVPRGTSPYTNYGYTF.

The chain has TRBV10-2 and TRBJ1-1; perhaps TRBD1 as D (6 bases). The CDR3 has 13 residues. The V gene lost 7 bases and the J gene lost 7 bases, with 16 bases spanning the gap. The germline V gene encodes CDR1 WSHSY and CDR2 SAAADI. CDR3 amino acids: CASMVKGDSEAFF. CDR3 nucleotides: TGCGCCAGCATGGTTAAGGGGGATAGTGAAGCTTTCTTT.

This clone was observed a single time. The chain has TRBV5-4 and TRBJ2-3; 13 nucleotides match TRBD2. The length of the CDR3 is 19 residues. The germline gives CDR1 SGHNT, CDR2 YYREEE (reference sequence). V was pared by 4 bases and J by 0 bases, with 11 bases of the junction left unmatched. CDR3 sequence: CASSRRLAGGPTSTDTQYF. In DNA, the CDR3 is TGTGCCAGCAGCAGAAGACTAGCGGGGGGCCCTACCAGCACAGATACGCAGTATTTT.

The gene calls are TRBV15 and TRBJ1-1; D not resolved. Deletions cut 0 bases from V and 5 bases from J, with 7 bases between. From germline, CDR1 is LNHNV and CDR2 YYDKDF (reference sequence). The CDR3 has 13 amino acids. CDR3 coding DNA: TGTGCCACCAGCAGAGATACCAGGACTGAAGCTTTCTTT. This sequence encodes CATSRDTRTEAFF.

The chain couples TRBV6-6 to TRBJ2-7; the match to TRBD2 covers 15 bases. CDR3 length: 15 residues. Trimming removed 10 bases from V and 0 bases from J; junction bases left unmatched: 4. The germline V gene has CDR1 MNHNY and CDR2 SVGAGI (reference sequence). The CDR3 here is CATGLAGGPSYEQYF. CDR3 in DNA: TGTGCCACGGGACTAGCGGGAGGTCCCTCCTACGAGCAGTACTTC.

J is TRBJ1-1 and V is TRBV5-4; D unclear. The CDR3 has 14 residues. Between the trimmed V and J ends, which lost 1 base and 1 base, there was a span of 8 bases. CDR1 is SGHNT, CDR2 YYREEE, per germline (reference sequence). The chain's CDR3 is CASSLRGGNTEAFF. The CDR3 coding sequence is TGTGCCAGCAGCTTGCGGGGAGGGAACACTGAAGCTTTCTTT.

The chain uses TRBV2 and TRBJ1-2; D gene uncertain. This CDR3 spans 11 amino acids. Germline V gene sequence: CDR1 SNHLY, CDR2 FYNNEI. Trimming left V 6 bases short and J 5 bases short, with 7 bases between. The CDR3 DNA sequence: TGTGCCAGCAGAGCCCAGTATGGCTACACCTTC. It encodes CASRAQYGYTF.

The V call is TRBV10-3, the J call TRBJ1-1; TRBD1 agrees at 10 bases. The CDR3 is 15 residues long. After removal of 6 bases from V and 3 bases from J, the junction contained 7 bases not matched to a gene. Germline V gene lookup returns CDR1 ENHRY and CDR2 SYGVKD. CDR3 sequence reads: CAIRDRDRGDTEAFF. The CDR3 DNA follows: TGTGCCATCAGAGACCGGGACAGGGGTGACACTGAAGCTTTCTTT.

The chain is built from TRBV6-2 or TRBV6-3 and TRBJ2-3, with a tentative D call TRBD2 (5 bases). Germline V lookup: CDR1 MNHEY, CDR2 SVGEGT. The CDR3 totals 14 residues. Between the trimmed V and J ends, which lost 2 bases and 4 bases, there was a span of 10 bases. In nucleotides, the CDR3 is TGTGCCAGCAGTTACGGAGGAGCGCCAGATACGCAGTATTTT. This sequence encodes CASSYGGAPDTQYF.

In DNA form, the CDR3 reads TGTGCCTCGGAAGCGTACGGGCCGAACACTGAAGCTTTCTTT. It yields the protein CASEAYGPNTEAFF. The chain uses TRBV30 and TRBJ1-1, with no clear D. This CDR3 region has 14 residues. Trimming cost V 7 bases and J 1 base, with 16 bases left between them. Germline V gene sequence: CDR1 GTSNPN, CDR2 SVGIG (reference sequence).

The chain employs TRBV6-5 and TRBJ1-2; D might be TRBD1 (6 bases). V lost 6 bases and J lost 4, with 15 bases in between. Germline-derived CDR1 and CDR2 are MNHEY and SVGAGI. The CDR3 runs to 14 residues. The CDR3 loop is CASRHAGAGYGYTF. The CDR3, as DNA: TGTGCCAGCAGACACGCAGGGGCCGGCTATGGCTACACCTTC.

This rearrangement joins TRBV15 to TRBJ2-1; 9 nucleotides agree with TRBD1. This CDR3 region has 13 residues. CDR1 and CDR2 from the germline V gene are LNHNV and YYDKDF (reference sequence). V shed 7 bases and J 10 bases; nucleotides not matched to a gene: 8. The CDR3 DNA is TGTGCCACCAACCGGGACAGGGAGGACGAGCAGTTCTTC. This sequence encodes CATNRDREDEQFF.

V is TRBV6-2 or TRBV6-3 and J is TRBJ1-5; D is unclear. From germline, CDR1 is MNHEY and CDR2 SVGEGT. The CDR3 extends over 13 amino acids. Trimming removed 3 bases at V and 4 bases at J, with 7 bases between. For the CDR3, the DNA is TGTGCCAGCAGTTATTGGCAAAATCAGCCCCAGCATTTT. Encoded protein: CASSYWQNQPQHF.

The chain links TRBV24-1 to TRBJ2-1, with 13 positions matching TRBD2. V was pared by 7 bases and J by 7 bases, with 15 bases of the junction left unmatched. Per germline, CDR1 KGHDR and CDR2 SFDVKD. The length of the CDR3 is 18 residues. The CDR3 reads CATSPGLAGWSKENEQFF. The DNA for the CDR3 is TGTGCCACCAGCCCGGGACTAGCGGGATGGTCGAAAGAGAATGAGCAGTTCTTC.

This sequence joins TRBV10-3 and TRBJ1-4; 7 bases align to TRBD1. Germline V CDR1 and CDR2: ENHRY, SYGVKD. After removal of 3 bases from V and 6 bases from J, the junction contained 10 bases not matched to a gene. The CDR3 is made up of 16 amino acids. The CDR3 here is CAISDQAGRGDEKLFF. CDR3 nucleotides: TGTGCCATCAGTGACCAAGCCGGCAGGGGGGATGAAAAACTGTTTTTT.